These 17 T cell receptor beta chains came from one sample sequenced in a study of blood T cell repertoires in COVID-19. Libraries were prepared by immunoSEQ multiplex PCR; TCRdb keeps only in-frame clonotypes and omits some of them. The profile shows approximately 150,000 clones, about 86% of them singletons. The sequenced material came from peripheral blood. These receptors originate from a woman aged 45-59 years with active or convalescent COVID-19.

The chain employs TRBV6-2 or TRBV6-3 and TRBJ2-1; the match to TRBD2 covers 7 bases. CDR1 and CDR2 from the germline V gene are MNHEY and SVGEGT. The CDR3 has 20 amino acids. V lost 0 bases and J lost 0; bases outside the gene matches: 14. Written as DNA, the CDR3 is TGTGCCAGCAGTTACTCGAGTTTCGCGGGAGCGCGTGGCTCCTACAATGAGCAGTTCTTC. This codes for CASSYSSFAGARGSYNEQFF.

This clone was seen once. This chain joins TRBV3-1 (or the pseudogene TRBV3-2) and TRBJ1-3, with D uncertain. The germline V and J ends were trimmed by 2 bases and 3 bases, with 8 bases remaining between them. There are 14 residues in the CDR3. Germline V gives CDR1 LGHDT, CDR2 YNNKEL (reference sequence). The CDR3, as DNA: TGTGCCAGCAGCCAATTTACGGGTGGAAACACCATATATTTT. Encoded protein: CASSQFTGGNTIYF.

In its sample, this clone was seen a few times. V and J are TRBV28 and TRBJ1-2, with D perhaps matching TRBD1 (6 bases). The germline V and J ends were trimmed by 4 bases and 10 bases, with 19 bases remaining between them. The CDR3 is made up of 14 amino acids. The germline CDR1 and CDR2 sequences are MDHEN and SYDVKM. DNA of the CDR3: TGTGCCAGCAGTTCTGCCGTGAAGGGGGTTGCCTACACCTTC. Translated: CASSSAVKGVAYTF.

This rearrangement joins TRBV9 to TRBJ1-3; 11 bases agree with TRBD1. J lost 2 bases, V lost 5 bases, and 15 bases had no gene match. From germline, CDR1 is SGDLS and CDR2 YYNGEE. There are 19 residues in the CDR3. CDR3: CASSSGTGGLIFAGNTIYF. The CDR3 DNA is TGTGCCAGCAGTTCCGGGACAGGGGGACTTATTTTTGCTGGAAACACCATATATTTT.

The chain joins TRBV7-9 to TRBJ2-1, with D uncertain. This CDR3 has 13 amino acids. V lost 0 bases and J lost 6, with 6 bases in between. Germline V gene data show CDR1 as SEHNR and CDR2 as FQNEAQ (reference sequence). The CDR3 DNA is TGTGCCAGCAGCTTAGCTTATCGCAATGAGCAGTTCTTC. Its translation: CASSLAYRNEQFF.

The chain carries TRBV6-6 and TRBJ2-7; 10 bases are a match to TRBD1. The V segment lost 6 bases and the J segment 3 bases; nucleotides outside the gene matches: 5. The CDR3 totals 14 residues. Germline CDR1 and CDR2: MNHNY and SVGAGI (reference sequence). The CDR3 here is CASRQGQGDYEQYF. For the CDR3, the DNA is TGTGCCAGCAGACAAGGACAGGGGGACTACGAGCAGTACTTC.

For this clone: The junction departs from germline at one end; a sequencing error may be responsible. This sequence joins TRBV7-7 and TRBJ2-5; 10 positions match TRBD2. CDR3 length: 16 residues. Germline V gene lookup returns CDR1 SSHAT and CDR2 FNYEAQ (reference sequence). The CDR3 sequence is CASSSGRTSGRGTQYF. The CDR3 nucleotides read TGTGCTAGCAGCTCGGGGAGGACTAGCGGCCGGGGGACCCAGTACTTC.

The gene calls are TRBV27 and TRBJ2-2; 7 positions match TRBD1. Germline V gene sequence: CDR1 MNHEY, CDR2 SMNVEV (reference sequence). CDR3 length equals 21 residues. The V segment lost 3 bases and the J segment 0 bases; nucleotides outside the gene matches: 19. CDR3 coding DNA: TGTGCCAGCAGTTTTTTTCCCAGACAGGGCCTAATTACCTCGAACACCGGGGAGCTGTTTTTT. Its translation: CASSFFPRQGLITSNTGELFF.

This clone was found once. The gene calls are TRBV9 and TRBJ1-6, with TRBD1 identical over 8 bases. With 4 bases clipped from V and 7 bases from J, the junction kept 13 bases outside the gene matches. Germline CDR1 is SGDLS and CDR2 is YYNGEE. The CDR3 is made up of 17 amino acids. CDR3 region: CASSTTGGRMRNSPLHF. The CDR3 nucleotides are TGTGCCAGCAGCACTACAGGGGGGAGAATGAGGAATTCACCCCTCCACTTT.

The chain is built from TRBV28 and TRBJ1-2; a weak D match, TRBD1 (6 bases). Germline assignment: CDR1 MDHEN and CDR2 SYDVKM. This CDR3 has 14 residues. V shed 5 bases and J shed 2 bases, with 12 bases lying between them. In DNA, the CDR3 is TGTGCCAGCAGTATAGGGGGGGAGAACTATGGCTACACCTTC. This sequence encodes CASSIGGENYGYTF.

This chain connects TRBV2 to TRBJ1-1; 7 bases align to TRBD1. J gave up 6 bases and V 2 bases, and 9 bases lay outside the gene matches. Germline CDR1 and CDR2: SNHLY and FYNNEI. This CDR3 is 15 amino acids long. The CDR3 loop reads CASSEPGGRGAEAFF. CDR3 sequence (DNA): TGTGCCAGCAGTGAACCAGGGGGACGTGGGGCTGAAGCTTTCTTT.

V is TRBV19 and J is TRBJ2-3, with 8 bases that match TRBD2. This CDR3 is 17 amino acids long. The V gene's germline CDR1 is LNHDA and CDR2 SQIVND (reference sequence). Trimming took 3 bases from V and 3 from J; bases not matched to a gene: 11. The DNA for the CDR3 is TGTGCCAGTAGTATTGTAGCGGGGCGGGCTCGGACAGATACGCAGTATTTT. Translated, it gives CASSIVAGRARTDTQYF.

The CDR3 nucleotides are TGTGCCAGCGGCGGAGCAGATGGGCAAGAGACCCAGTACTTC. As protein: CASGGADGQETQYF. The chain employs TRBV2 and TRBJ2-5; D is ambiguous. Trimming removed 8 bases from V and 2 bases from J, with 15 bases in between. The CDR3 runs 14 residues. The germline gives CDR1 SNHLY, CDR2 FYNNEI.

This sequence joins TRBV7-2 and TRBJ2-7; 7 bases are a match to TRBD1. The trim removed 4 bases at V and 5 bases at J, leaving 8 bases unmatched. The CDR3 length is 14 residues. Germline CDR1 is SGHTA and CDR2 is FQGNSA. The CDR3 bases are TGTGCCAGCAGCTCCGGGACAGCCTACGACGAGCAGTACTTC. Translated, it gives CASSSGTAYDEQYF.

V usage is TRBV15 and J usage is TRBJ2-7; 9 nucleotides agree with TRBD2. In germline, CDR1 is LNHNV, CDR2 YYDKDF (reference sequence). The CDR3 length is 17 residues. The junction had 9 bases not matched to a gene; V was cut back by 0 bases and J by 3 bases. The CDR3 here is CATSREAPLAGNYEQYF. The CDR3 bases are TGTGCCACCAGCAGAGAGGCCCCCCTAGCGGGGAACTACGAGCAGTACTTC.

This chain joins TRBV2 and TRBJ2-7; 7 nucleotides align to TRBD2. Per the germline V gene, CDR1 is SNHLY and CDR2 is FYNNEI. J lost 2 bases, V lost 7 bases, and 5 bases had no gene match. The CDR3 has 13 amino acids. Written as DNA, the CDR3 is TGTGCCAGCATACCTAGCGGAACCTACGAGCAGTACTTC. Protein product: CASIPSGTYEQYF.

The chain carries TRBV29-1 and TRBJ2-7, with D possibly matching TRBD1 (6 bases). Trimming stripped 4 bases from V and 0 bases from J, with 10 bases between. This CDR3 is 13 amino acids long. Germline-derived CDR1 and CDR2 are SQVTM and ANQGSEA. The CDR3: CSVVRQDSYEQYF. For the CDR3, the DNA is TGCAGCGTTGTCAGACAGGACTCCTACGAGCAGTACTTC.